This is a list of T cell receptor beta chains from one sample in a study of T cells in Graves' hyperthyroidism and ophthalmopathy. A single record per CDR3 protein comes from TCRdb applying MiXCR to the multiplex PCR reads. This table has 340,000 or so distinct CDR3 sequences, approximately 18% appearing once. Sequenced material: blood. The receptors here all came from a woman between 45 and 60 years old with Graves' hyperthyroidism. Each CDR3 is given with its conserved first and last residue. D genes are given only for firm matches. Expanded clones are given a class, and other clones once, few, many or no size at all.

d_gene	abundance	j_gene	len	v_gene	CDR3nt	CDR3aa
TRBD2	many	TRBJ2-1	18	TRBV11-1	TGTGCCAGCAGCTTTTTGGCTAGCGGGGCGCCGTCCTACAATGAGCAGTTCTTC	CASSFLASGAPSYNEQFF
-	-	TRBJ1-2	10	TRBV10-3	TGTGCCACGCGCTTCTATGGCTACACCTTC	CATRFYGYTF
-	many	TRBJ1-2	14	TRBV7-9	TGTGCCAGCAGCTTTTCCGGGGGGGACTATGGCTACACCTTC	CASSFSGGDYGYTF
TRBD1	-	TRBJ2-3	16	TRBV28	TGTGCCAGCAGTTTACCCGGGACAGGCGTCAAAAGGACGCAGTATTTT	CASSLPGTGVKRTQYF
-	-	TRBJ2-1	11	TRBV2	TGTGCCAGCTCCCTTCTTGGTGAGCAGTTCTTC	CASSLLGEQFF
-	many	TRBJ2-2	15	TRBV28	TGTGCCAGCAGTTTGCCCCGGCCGAACACCGGGGAGCTGTTTTTT	CASSLPRPNTGELFF
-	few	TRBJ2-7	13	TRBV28	TGTGCCAGCAGTGACACCACCTTCTCCGAGCAGTACTTC	CASSDTTFSEQYF
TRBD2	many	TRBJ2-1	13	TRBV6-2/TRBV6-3	TGTGCCAGCAGTCTAGCGGGGGGGGGTGAGCAGTTCTTC	CASSLAGGGEQFF
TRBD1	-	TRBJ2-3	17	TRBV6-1	TGTGCCAGCAGTGAAACCTTAGGGGGCGTGAGCACAGATACGCAGTATTTT	CASSETLGGVSTDTQYF
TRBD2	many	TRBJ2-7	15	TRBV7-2	TGTGCCAGCAGCTTAGATAGCGGGAGGGCCGTCGAGCAGTACTTC	CASSLDSGRAVEQYF
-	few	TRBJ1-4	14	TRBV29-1	TGCAGCGCCGGGACGGCGACAACTAATGAAAAACTGTTTTTT	CSAGTATTNEKLFF
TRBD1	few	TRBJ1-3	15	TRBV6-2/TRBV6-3	TGTGCCAGCATCGAACGGACAGGGTTGGGAAACACCATATATTTT	CASIERTGLGNTIYF
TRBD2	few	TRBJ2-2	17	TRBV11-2	TGTGCCAGCAGAGAAAAGGGAGGCGGGGGGGCCGCCGGGGAGCTGTTTTTT	CASREKGGGGAAGELFF
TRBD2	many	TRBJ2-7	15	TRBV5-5	TGTGCCAGCAGCGCCTGGCGGGGGGGTTCCTACGAGCAGTACTTC	CASSAWRGGSYEQYF
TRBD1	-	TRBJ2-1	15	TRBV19	TGTGCCAGTAGTATAGGGGGGACAGGGTTCAATGAGCAGTTCTTC	CASSIGGTGFNEQFF
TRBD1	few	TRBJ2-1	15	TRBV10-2	TGCGCCAGCAGTGAGCTCGACAGGGGGCTTTTTGAGCAGTTCTTC	CASSELDRGLFEQFF
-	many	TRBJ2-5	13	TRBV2	TGTGCCAGCAGCATGAGCTGGGGAGAGACCCAGTACTTC	CASSMSWGETQYF
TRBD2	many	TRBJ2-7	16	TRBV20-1	TGCAGTGCTAGTGGTGTCGCGGGGGGACTCTCCTACGAGCAGTACTTC	CSASGVAGGLSYEQYF
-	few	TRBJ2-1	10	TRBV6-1	TGTGCCAGCAGTGAAGTAGCGCAGTTCTTC	CASSEVAQFF
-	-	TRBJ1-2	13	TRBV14	TGTGCCAGCAGCCACCTACGGCAGGATGGCTACACCTTC	CASSHLRQDGYTF
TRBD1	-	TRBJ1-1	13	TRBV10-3	TGTGCCACCGCAGACAGGGTGGGCACTGAAGCTTTCTTT	CATADRVGTEAFF
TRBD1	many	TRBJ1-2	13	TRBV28	TGTGCCAGCAGGAAACAGGGGCGGGTCGGCTACACCTTC	CASRKQGRVGYTF
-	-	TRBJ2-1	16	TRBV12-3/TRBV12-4	TGTGCCAGCAGTTTAGCGGGGGCCGTTGGAGACAATGAGCAGTTCTTC	CASSLAGAVGDNEQFF
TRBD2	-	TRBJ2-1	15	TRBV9	TGTGCCAGCAGCGTGACTAGCGGGATCTACAATGAGCAGTTCTTC	CASSVTSGIYNEQFF
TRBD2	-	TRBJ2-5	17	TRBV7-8	TGTGCCAGCAGCTTAGCCTCGGGACTAGCGGGTCGCCGGGGCCAGTACTTC	CASSLASGLAGRRGQYF
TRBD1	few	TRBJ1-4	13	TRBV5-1	TGCGCCAGCAGCTGGGGACAGAATGAAAAACTGTTTTTT	CASSWGQNEKLFF
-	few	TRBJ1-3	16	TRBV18	TGTGCCAGCTCACCACCTGGGGGGGCCTCTGGAAACACCATATATTTT	CASSPPGGASGNTIYF
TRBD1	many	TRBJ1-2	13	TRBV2	TGTGCCAGCAGTTCACAGGGGTACTATGGCTACACCTTC	CASSSQGYYGYTF
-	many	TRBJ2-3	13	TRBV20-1	TGCAGTGCTAGGGGGGGCCGTGCCCCTACGCAGTATTTT	CSARGGRAPTQYF
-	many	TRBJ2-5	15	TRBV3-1	TGTGCCAGCAGCCAAGAAGGACAGTTTTTGAAGACCCAGTACTTC	CASSQEGQFLKTQYF
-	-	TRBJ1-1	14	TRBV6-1	TGTGCCAGCAGTCTGACAGCCAAGAACACTGAAGCTTTCTTT	CASSLTAKNTEAFF
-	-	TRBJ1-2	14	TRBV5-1	TGCGCCAGCAGCTCATCAGGGCTTGGGTATGGCTACACCTTC	CASSSSGLGYGYTF
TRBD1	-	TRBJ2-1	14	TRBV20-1	TGCAGTGCGGCCCGGGACAGGGGAATGAATGAGCAGTTCTTC	CSAARDRGMNEQFF
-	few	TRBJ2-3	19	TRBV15	TGTGCCACCAGCAGAGAGTTTCGGAGGGCCGAAGCGGGCACAGATACGCAGTATTTT	CATSREFRRAEAGTDTQYF
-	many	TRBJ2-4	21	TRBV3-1	TGTGCCAGCAGCCAAGATGGTTTGACTCTTAACCCCCTCGAGCCATGGCACATTCAGTACTTC	CASSQDGLTLNPLEPWHIQYF
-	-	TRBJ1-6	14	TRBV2	TGTGCCAGCAAACCCTGGACAGAGAATTCACCCCTCCACTTT	CASKPWTENSPLHF
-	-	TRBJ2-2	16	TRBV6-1	TGTGCCAGCAGACCCCACGGGGGAACGAACACCGGGGAGCTGTTTTTT	CASRPHGGTNTGELFF
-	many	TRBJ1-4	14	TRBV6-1	TGTGCCAGCAGGCTACAGGGACCGGGTGAAAAACTGTTTTTT	CASRLQGPGEKLFF
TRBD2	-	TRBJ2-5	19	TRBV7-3	TGTGCCAGCAGCCCCCTCGGGGGTGGACTAGCGGGAGAACAAGAGACCCAGTACTTC	CASSPLGGGLAGEQETQYF
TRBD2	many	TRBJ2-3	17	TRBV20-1	TGCAGTGCTAGGCCCCTCGGGCGGGAGGATTTCACAGATACGCAGTATTTT	CSARPLGREDFTDTQYF
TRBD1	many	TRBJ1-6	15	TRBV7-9	TGTGCCAGCAGCTTCGGGGACAGCTATAATTCACCCCTCCACTTT	CASSFGDSYNSPLHF
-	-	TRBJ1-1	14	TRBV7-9	TGTGCCAGCAGATTGGGCTCGGAAGGCACTGAAGCTTTCTTT	CASRLGSEGTEAFF
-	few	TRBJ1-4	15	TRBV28	TGTGCCAGCAAGACCCCCGCAGGAGGGGATGAAAAACTGTTTTTT	CASKTPAGGDEKLFF
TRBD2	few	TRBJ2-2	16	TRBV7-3	TGTGCCAGCAGCTTCGCCGCGGGGGGGAGCACCGGGGAGCTGTTTTTT	CASSFAAGGSTGELFF
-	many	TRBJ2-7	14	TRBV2	TGTGCCAGCAGTGAAATGGCTACAATATACGAGCAGTACTTC	CASSEMATIYEQYF
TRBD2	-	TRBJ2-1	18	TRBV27	TGTGCCAGCAGTTCTTCCGGGACTAGCGGGAGGGTTGGCCATGAGCAGTTCTTC	CASSSSGTSGRVGHEQFF
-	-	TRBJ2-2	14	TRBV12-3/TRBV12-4	TGTGCCAGCTTCTCTAGCGTCATGGACGGGGAGCTGTTTTTT	CASFSSVMDGELFF
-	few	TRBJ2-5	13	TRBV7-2	TGTGCCAGCAGCTTATGGTCGGCGGTGACCCAGTACTTC	CASSLWSAVTQYF
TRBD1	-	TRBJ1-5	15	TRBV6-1	TGTGCCAGCAGGGACACAGGGGGCGGGTGGCAGCCCCAGCATTTT	CASRDTGGGWQPQHF
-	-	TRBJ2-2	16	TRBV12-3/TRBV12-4	TGTGCCAGCAGTTTAGGTCACAGATTGAACACCGGGGAGCTGTTTTTT	CASSLGHRLNTGELFF
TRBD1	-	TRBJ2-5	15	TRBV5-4	TGTGCCAGCAGCCGCTGGGACAGGGTCTTAGAGACCCAGTACTTC	CASSRWDRVLETQYF
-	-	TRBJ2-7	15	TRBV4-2	TGTGCCAGCAGCCAAGACGGGGGACAGACCTACGAGCAGTACTTC	CASSQDGGQTYEQYF
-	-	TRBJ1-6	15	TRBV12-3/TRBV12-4	TGTGCCAGCACCTTATCTTCAGGGGTGGCTTCACCCCTCCACTTT	CASTLSSGVASPLHF